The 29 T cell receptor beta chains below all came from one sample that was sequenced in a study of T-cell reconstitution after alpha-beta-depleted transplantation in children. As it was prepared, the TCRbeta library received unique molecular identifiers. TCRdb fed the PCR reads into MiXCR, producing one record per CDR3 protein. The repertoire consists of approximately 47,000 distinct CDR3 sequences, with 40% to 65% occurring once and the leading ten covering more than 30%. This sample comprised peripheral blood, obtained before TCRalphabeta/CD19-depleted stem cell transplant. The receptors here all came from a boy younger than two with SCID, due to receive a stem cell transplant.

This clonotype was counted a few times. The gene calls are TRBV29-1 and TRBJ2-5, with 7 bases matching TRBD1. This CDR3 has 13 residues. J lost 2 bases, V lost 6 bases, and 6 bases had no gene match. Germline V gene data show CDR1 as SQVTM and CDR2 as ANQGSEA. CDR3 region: CSVGDSQQETQYF. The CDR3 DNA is TGCAGCGTGGGGGACAGTCAACAAGAGACCCAGTACTTC.

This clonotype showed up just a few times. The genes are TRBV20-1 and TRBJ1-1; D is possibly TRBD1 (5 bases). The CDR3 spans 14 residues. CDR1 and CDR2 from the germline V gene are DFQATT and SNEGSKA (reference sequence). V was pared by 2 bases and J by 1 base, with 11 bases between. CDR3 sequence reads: CSARPGGGNTEAFF. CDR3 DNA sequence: TGCAGTGCTAGACCCGGGGGGGGGAACACTGAAGCTTTCTTT.

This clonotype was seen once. The CDR3 region is CASAQSGGETETQYF. CDR3 DNA sequence: TGTGCCAGCGCCCAGAGCGGGGGCGAAACGGAGACCCAGTACTTC. The rearrangement joins TRBV28 to TRBJ2-5, with 8 bases fitting TRBD2. This CDR3 is built from 15 residues. Germline CDR1 reads MDHEN; CDR2 reads SYDVKM. Unmatched junction bases numbered 13, after V lost 8 bases and J lost 5 bases. Complete variable domain (other parts from reference TRBV28 and TRBJ2-5): DVKVTQSSRYLVKRTGEKVFLECVQDMDHENMFWYRQDPGLGLRLIYFSYDVKMKEKGDIPEGYSVSREKKERFSLILESASTNQTSMYLCASAQSGGETETQYFGPGTRLLVL.

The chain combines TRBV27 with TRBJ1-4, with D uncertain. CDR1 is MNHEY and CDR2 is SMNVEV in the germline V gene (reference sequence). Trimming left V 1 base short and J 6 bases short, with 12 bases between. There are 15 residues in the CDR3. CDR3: CASSLFGGKDEKLFF. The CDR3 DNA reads TGTGCCAGCAGTTTATTTGGAGGGAAGGATGAAAAACTGTTTTTT.

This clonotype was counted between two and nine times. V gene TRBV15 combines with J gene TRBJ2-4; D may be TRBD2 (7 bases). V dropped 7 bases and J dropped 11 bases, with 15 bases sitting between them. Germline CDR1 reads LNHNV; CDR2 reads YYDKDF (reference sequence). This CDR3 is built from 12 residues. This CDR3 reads CATTAGGPLQYF. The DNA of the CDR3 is TGTGCCACCACTGCCGGGGGGCCTCTTCAGTACTTC.

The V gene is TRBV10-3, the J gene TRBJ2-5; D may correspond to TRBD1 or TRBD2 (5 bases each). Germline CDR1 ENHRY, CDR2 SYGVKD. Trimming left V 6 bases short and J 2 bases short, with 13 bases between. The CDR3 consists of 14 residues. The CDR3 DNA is TGTGCCATCAGAACCCGGGGCCTTCAAGAGACCCAGTACTTC. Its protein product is CAIRTRGLQETQYF.

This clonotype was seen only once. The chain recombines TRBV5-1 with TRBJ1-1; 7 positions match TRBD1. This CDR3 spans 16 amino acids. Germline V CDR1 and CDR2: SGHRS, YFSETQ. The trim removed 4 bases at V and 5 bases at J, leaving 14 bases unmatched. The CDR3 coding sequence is TGCGCCAGCAGCCCCGAGATAAGGGGGCGGAGGACTGAAGCTTTCTTT. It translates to CASSPEIRGRRTEAFF.

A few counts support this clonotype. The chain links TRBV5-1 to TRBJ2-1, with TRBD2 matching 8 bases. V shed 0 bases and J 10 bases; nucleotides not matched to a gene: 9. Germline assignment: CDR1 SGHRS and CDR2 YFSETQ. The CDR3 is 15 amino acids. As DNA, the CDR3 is TGCGCCAGCAGCTTGGGAGGGCGGGGGGCCAGCGAGCAGTTCTTC. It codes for CASSLGGRGASEQFF.

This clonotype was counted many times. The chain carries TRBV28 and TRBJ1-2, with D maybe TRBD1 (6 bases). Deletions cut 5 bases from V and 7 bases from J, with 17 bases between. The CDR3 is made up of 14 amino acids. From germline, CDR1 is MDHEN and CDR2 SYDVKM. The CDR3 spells CASSPPPGGLGYTF. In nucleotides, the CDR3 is TGTGCCAGCAGTCCCCCCCCGGGGGGCCTTGGCTACACCTTC.

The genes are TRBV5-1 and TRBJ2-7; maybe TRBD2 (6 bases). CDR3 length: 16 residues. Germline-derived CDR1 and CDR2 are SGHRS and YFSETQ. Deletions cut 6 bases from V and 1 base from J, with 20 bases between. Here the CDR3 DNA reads TGCGCCAGCAAACCCTACCCGGGGGAATCATCCTACGAGCAGTACTTC. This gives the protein CASKPYPGESSYEQYF.

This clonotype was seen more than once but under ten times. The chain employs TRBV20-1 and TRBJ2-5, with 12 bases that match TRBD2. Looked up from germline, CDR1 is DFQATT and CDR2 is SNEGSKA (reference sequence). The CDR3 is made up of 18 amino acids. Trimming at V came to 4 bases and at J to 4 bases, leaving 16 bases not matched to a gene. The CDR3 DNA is TGCAGTGCTAAAAGCGGGGCTAGCGGGGGGGTGATGGGAGAGACCCAGTACTTC. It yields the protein CSAKSGASGGVMGETQYF.

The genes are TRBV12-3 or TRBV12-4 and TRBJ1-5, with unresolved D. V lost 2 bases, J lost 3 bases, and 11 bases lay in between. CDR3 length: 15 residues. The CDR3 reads CASSLSAGVNQPQHF. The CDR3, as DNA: TGTGCCAGCAGTTTAAGTGCGGGAGTCAATCAGCCCCAGCATTTT.

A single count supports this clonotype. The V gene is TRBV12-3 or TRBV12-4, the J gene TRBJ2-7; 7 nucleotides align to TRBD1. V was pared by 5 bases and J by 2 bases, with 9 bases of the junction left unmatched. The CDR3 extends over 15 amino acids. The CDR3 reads CASSPTRQGPYEQYF. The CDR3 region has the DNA TGTGCCAGCAGTCCGACCCGACAGGGTCCCTACGAGCAGTACTTC.

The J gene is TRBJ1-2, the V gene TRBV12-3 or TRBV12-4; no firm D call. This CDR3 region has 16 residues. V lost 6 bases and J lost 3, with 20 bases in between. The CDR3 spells CASSHVPPPPYYGYTF. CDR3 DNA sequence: TGTGCCAGCAGCCACGTTCCCCCTCCCCCTTACTATGGCTACACCTTC.

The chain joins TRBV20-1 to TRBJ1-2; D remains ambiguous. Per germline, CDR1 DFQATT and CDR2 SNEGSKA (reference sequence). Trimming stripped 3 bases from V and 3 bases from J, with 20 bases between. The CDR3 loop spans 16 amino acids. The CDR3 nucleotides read TGCAGTGCTAGGACCACCCCCCGGGCGGATCACTATGGCTACACCTTC. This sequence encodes CSARTTPRADHYGYTF.

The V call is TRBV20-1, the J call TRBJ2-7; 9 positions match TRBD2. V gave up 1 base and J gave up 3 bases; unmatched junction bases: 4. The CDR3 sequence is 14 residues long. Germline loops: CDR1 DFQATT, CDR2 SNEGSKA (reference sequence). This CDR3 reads CSARGASGNYEQYF. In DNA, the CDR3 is TGCAGTGCTAGAGGTGCTAGCGGGAACTACGAGCAGTACTTC.

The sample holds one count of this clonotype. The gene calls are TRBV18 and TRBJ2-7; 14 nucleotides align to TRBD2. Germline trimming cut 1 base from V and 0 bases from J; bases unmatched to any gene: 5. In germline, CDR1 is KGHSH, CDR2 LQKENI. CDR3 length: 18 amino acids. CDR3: CASSPLGLAGVPSYEQYF. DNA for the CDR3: TGTGCCAGCTCACCACTGGGACTAGCGGGGGTCCCCTCCTACGAGCAGTACTTC.

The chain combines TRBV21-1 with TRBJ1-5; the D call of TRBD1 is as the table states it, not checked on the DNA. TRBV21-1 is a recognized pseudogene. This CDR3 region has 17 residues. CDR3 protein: CASSKRAGQGCNQPQHF. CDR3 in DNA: TGTGCCAGCAGCAAGAGAGCGGGACAGGGATGTAACCAGCCCCAGCATTTT.

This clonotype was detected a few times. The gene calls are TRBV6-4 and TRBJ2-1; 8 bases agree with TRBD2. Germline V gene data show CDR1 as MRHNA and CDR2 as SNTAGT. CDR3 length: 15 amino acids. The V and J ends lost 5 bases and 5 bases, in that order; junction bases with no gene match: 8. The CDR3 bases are TGTGCCAGCAGTTTCGGACTAGCATCCCACAATGAGCAGTTCTTC. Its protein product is CASSFGLASHNEQFF.

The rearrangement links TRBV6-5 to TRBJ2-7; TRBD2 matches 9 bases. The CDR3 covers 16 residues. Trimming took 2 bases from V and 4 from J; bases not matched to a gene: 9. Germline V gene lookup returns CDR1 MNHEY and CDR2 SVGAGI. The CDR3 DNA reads TGTGCCAGCAGTTACGATGTGGGCGGGGGGGCTTACGAGCAGTACTTC. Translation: CASSYDVGGGAYEQYF.

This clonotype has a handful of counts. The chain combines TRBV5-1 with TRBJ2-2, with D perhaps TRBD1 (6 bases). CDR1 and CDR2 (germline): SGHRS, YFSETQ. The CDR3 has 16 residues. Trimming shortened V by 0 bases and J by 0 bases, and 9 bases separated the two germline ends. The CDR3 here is CASSLVRGPNTGELFF. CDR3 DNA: TGCGCCAGCAGCTTGGTCAGGGGTCCGAACACCGGGGAGCTGTTTTTT.

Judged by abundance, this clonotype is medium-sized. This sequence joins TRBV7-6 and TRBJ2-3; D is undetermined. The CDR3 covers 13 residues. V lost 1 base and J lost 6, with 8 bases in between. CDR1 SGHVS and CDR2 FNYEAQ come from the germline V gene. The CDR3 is CASSLGSRDTQYF. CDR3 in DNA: TGTGCCAGCAGCTTAGGCTCCCGGGATACGCAGTATTTT.

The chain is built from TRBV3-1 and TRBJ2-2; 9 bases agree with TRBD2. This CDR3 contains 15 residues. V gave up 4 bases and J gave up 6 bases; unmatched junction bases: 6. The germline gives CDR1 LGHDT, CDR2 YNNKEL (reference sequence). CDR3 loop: CASSPLAGRPGELFF. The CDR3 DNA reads TGTGCCAGCAGCCCACTAGCGGGCCGGCCCGGGGAGCTGTTTTTT. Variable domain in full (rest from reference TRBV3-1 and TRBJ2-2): DTAVSQTPKYLVTQMGNDKSIKCEQNLGHDTMYWYKQDSKKFLKIMFSYNNKELIINETVPNRFSPKSPDKAHLNLHINSLELGDSAVYFCASSPLAGRPGELFFGEGSRLTVL.

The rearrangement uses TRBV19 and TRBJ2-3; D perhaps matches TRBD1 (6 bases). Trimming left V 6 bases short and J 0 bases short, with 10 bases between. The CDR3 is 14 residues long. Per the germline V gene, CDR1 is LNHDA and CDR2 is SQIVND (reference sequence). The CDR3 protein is CASRDRASTDTQYF. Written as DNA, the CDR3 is TGTGCCAGTAGGGACAGAGCTAGCACAGATACGCAGTATTTT. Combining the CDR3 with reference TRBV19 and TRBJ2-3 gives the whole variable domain DGGITQSPKYLFRKEGQNVTLSCEQNLNHDAMYWYRQDPGQGLRLIYYSQIVNDFQKGDIAEGYSVSREKKESFPLTVTSAQKNPTAFYLCASRDRASTDTQYFGPGTRLTVL.

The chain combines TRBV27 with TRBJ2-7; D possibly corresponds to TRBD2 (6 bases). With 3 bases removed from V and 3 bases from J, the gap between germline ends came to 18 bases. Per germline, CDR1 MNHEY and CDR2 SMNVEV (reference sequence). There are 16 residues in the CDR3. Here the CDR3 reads CASSFRTTGRFYEQYF. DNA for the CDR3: TGTGCCAGCAGTTTCCGGACAACCGGGAGATTCTACGAGCAGTACTTC.

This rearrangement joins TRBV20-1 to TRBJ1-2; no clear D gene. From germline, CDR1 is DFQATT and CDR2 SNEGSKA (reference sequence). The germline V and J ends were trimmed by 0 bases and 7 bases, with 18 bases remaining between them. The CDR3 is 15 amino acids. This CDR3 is CSARDGRVDGGGYTF. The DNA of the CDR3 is TGCAGTGCTAGAGATGGAAGGGTAGATGGTGGTGGCTACACCTTC.

The CDR3 bases are TGTGCCACCAGCAGAGTGGGTTGGGCGGGGCAAGAGACCCAGTACTTC. This codes for CATSRVGWAGQETQYF. J is TRBJ2-5 and V is TRBV15, with a possible D match to TRBD2 (6 bases). This CDR3 has 16 amino acids. Germline V gene lookup returns CDR1 LNHNV and CDR2 YYDKDF (reference sequence). V gave up 1 base and J gave up 2 bases, with 14 bases separating them.

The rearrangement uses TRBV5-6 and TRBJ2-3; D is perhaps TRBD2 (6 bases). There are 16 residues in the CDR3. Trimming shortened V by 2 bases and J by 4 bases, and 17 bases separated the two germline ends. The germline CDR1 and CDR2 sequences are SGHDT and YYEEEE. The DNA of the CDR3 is TGTGCCAGCAGCTTAGGGTGGCGGCTAGCGTCAGATACGCAGTATTTT. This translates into CASSLGWRLASDTQYF.

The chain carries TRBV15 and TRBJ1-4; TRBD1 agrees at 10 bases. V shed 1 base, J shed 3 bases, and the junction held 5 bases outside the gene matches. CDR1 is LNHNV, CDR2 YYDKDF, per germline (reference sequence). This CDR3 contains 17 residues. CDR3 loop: CATSRGDRGEANEKLFF. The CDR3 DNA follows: TGTGCCACCAGCAGAGGGGACAGGGGAGAAGCTAATGAAAAACTGTTTTTT.